This TCR beta chain is drawn from a study of blood T cells in healthy people across ages. Study results and caveats: Using unsorted PBMCs precluded a conclusive naive versus antigen-experienced comparison.

A second PCR of roughly 7 to 11 cycles used a sample-barcoded 5' primer and a J-beta primer mix. TCRdb independently ran MiXCR on the 5' RACE reads; one entry per CDR3 protein. The sample contains approximately 1,000,000 distinct CDR3 sequences, less than 50% of which appear only once. The total RNA that was extracted per sample amounted to at least 5 micrograms. Germline CDR1 and CDR2: MNHEY and SMNVEV (reference sequence). This CDR3 has 14 residues. Trimming stripped 4 bases from V and 2 bases from J, with 10 bases between. Notes on this clonotype: Its specificity is not known.

This chain uses TRBV27 with TRBJ2-3; weak D call: TRBD2 (6 bases). This receptor was obtained from a woman aged 55-70 years in good health. The material sequenced was blood. CDR3 protein: CASSWGRTTDTQYF. CDR3 in DNA: TGTGCCAGCAGTTGGGGGAGGACCACAGATACGCAGTATTTT.